Below, 18 T cell receptor beta chains from the same sample are listed, as sequenced in a study of radiation and T cells in renal cell carcinoma. TCRdb's table, derived via immunoSEQ multiplex PCR, lists solely in-frame clones and lacks some. The data hold 40,000 to 50,000 clones, with around 83% observed a single time. Indicated time point: baseline pretreatment blood. Treatment: 15 Gy SBRT to primary tumor, nephrectomy 4 weeks later. The specimen was blood, collected from a patient whose treatment included radiotherapy and nephrectomy. All receptors derive from a woman in her sixties or seventies with renal cell carcinoma.

This chain uses TRBV19 with TRBJ2-7; 9 bases match TRBD2. J was trimmed by 2 bases and V by 3 bases; bases with no gene match: 2. Germline V CDR1 and CDR2: LNHDA, SQIVND (reference sequence). CDR3 length equals 14 residues. CDR3 in DNA: TGTGCCAGTAGTATTAGCGGGAGTGCCTACGAGCAGTACTTC. It yields the protein CASSISGSAYEQYF.

The chain links TRBV28 to TRBJ1-2; 9 bases line up with TRBD1. The CDR3 has 15 amino acids. The V gene's germline CDR1 is MDHEN and CDR2 SYDVKM. Germline trimming cut 5 bases from V and 5 bases from J; bases unmatched to any gene: 9. The CDR3 here is CASSPVSGQGYGYTF. The CDR3 coding sequence is TGTGCCAGCAGTCCAGTATCTGGACAGGGGTATGGCTACACCTTC.

The chain couples TRBV7-3 to TRBJ1-1; TRBD1 is a possible D gene (6 bases). The germline V gene encodes CDR1 SGHTA and CDR2 FQGTGA. Trimming left V 5 bases short and J 4 bases short, with 11 bases between. The CDR3 contains 13 residues. CDR3 sequence reads: CASSPQGGTEAFF. In nucleotides, the CDR3 is TGTGCCAGCAGCCCACAGGGCGGCACTGAAGCTTTCTTT. The entire variable domain, with the rest obtained from reference TRBV7-3 and TRBJ1-1, is as follows: GAGVSQTPSNKVTEKGKYVELRCDPISGHTALYWYRQSLGQGPEFLIYFQGTGAADDSGLPNDRFFAVRPEGSVSTLKIQRTERGDSAVYLCASSPQGGTEAFFGQGTRLTVV.

The CDR3 region is CASSNREGNTIYF. CDR3 DNA sequence: TGCGCCAGTAGCAATAGGGAGGGAAACACCATATATTTT. This sequence joins TRBV10-1 and TRBJ1-3; D gene unclear. CDR3 length: 13 residues. CDR1 and CDR2 (germline): WNHNN, SYGVQD (reference sequence). Trimming removed 9 bases from V and 4 bases from J, with 13 bases in between.

The chain couples TRBV7-2 to TRBJ2-7; 8 bases agree with TRBD1. With V trimmed by 2 bases and J by 5 bases, 5 bases remained unmatched. From germline, CDR1 is SGHTA and CDR2 FQGNSA. CDR3 length equals 14 residues. The CDR3 loop is CASSLRQGADEQYF. The CDR3 DNA sequence: TGTGCCAGCAGCTTAAGGCAGGGGGCTGACGAGCAGTACTTC.

Concerning this clone: This CDR3 is also generated by other DNA sequences in the sample. The chain is built from TRBV20-1 and TRBJ1-2, with no clear D. Germline CDR1 DFQATT, CDR2 SNEGSKA (reference sequence). Trimming shortened V by 6 bases and J by 8 bases, and 13 bases separated the two germline ends. This CDR3 spans 11 amino acids. The CDR3 bases are TGCAGTGCCCGAGTGGGAGGAGGCTACACCTTC. Protein sequence: CSARVGGGYTF.

This clone was seen only a few times. V is TRBV18 and J is TRBJ1-1, with unresolved D. V was cut by 3 bases and J by 1 base, with 9 bases left in between. The germline V gene encodes CDR1 KGHSH and CDR2 LQKENI. This CDR3 is built from 14 residues. CDR3 coding DNA: TGTGCCAGCTCACCGAGTGGAGGGAACACTGAAGCTTTCTTT. Protein sequence: CASSPSGGNTEAFF.

This clone has more than one count but fewer than ten. V and J are TRBV21-1 and TRBJ1-5. TRBV21-1 is a listed pseudogene. The CDR3 runs 19 residues. CDR3 nucleotide sequence: TGTGCCAGCAGCAAAGGGGCAGGGCCGGGGGTAAAAGGCAATCAGCCCCAGCATTTT. Protein sequence: CASSKGAGPGVKGNQPQHF.

This clone has just a few counts. This chain connects TRBV19 to TRBJ1-5; 7 nucleotides match TRBD1. Germline loops: CDR1 LNHDA, CDR2 SQIVND (reference sequence). This CDR3 has 15 residues. The V gene end was trimmed by 3 bases and the J gene end by 5 bases; junction bases not matched to a gene: 7. The CDR3 DNA follows: TGTGCCAGTAGTATGGGGAGGGGGCTGTATCAGCCCCAGCATTTT. It translates to CASSMGRGLYQPQHF.

The chain joins TRBV27 to TRBJ1-2; D unclear. The germline V gene has CDR1 MNHEY and CDR2 SMNVEV (reference sequence). The CDR3 spans 15 residues. V was cut by 8 bases and J by 4 bases, with 20 bases left in between. The CDR3 nucleotides read TGTGCCAGCGCCGCCCGAGGCGGATTAACCTATGGCTACACCTTC. Its translation is CASAARGGLTYGYTF.

This clone was picked up one time. This chain connects TRBV5-5 to TRBJ2-5; the D gene is possibly TRBD1 (6 bases). CDR1 SGHKS and CDR2 YYEKEE come from the germline V gene (reference sequence). The CDR3 is made up of 13 amino acids. Trimming shortened V by 0 bases and J by 5 bases, and 8 bases separated the two germline ends. The CDR3 loop is CASSLGGPETQYF. DNA for the CDR3: TGTGCCAGCAGCTTGGGGGGGCCGGAGACCCAGTACTTC.

This chain uses TRBV19 with TRBJ1-5; no clear D gene. The V end lost 6 bases, the J end lost 5 bases, and 8 bases lay between the germline ends. Germline CDR1 is LNHDA and CDR2 is SQIVND (reference sequence). The CDR3 covers 12 residues. The CDR3: CASSLGHQPQHF. In DNA, the CDR3 is TGTGCCAGTAGCCTTGGACATCAGCCCCAGCATTTT. Using reference TRBV19 and TRBJ1-5 for the parts outside the CDR3, the full variable domain is DGGITQSPKYLFRKEGQNVTLSCEQNLNHDAMYWYRQDPGQGLRLIYYSQIVNDFQKGDIAEGYSVSREKKESFPLTVTSAQKNPTAFYLCASSLGHQPQHFGDGTRLSIL.

The rearrangement joins TRBV5-1 to TRBJ2-3; 12 positions match TRBD2. CDR1 and CDR2 (germline): SGHRS, YFSETQ. The CDR3 has 17 residues. Trimming removed 3 bases from V and 6 bases from J; junction bases left unmatched: 11. CDR3 protein: CASSSGPLAGGRDTQYF. The CDR3 DNA follows: TGCGCCAGCAGCTCAGGCCCCCTAGCGGGGGGGCGGGATACGCAGTATTTT.

The chain links TRBV5-4 to TRBJ1-1; TRBD1 aligns across 7 bases. CDR1 is SGHNT, CDR2 YYREEE, per germline (reference sequence). Germline trimming cut 1 base from V and 0 bases from J; bases unmatched to any gene: 3. The CDR3 has 15 amino acids. CDR3 DNA sequence: TGTGCCAGCAGCTTGCCAGGGGGTCTGAACACTGAAGCTTTCTTT. Translating it yields CASSLPGGLNTEAFF.

The chain recombines TRBV7-2 with TRBJ2-7, with TRBD2 matching 12 bases. The CDR3 has 15 amino acids. V was clipped by 6 bases and J by 2 bases; unmatched bases: 5. Germline assignment: CDR1 SGHTA and CDR2 FQGNSA. The CDR3, as DNA: TGTGCCAGCAGTAATGGACTAGCGGGAACCTACGAGCAGTACTTC. Its protein product is CASSNGLAGTYEQYF.

This chain joins TRBV29-1 and TRBJ1-1, with 9 bases aligning to TRBD1. The CDR3 runs to 12 residues. V trimming: 8 bases; J trimming: 5 bases; junction bases outside the gene matches: 6. Germline CDR1 reads SQVTM; CDR2 reads ANQGSEA. The DNA for the CDR3 is TGCAGCTCGGGACAGGGAAAGACTGAAGCTTTCTTT. Protein sequence: CSSGQGKTEAFF.

The chain recombines TRBV7-7 with TRBJ2-1, with D possibly TRBD1 on 6 matching bases. CDR3 length equals 13 residues. Germline V gene sequence: CDR1 SSHAT, CDR2 FNYEAQ (reference sequence). The germline V and J ends were trimmed by 6 bases and 8 bases, with 14 bases remaining between them. The CDR3 is CASRPTGLDEQFF. As DNA, the CDR3 is TGTGCCAGCAGGCCTACAGGGTTAGATGAGCAGTTCTTC.

This chain connects TRBV5-1 to TRBJ1-1, with TRBD1 matching 8 bases. Trimming took 0 bases from V and 4 from J; bases not matched to a gene: 5. This CDR3 has 15 residues. Germline assignment: CDR1 SGHRS and CDR2 YFSETQ. DNA of the CDR3: TGCGCCAGCAGCTTGGCAACAGGGGGAGGCACTGAAGCTTTCTTT. It translates to CASSLATGGGTEAFF.